Listed below are T cell receptor beta chains from one sample, sequenced in a study of T cells in Graves' hyperthyroidism and ophthalmopathy. TCRdb re-called the multiplex PCR reads with MiXCR, one entry per CDR3 protein. Of 550,000 to 800,000 distinct CDR3 sequences in the sample, roughly 17% were seen once. Sequencing used blood. These receptors were collected from a middle-aged man with Graves' hyperthyroidism. Each CDR3 is given with its conserved first and last residue. The D gene is left open where the match is weak. For some rows the clone size is stated as once, few or many, or as a class when expanded; others skip it.

V gene: TRBV7-8; D gene: NA; clone size: many; J gene: TRBJ1-2; CDR3 DNA: TGTGCCAGCAGCCCCGGGAGGGGAGGGAAGGGCTACACCTTC; CDR3 protein: CASSPGRGGKGYTF
V gene: TRBV7-8; D gene: NA; clone size: many; J gene: TRBJ1-1; CDR3 DNA: TGTGCCAGCAGCGGAACAGGAGATGAAGCTTTCTTT; CDR3 protein: CASSGTGDEAFF
V gene: TRBV10-3; D gene: NA; clone size: few; J gene: TRBJ2-5; CDR3 DNA: TGTGCCATCAGTGACGGGTTTGAGACCCAGTACTTC; CDR3 protein: CAISDGFETQYF
V gene: TRBV9; D gene: NA; clone size: NA; J gene: TRBJ1-5; CDR3 DNA: TGTGCCAGCAGCGTCGGTCATTATAGCAATCAGCCCCAGCATTTT; CDR3 protein: CASSVGHYSNQPQHF
V gene: TRBV7-9; D gene: TRBD2; clone size: many; J gene: TRBJ2-2; CDR3 DNA: TGTGCCAGCAGCCGGGGACTAGCGGGAGACACCGGGGAGCTGTTTTTT; CDR3 protein: CASSRGLAGDTGELFF
V gene: TRBV4-1; D gene: NA; clone size: NA; J gene: TRBJ2-1; CDR3 DNA: TGCGCCAGCAGCCAAGTGGTCGGGACGACGTCCTACAATGAGCAGTTCTTC; CDR3 protein: CASSQVVGTTSYNEQFF
V gene: TRBV5-1; D gene: TRBD1; clone size: few; J gene: TRBJ1-2; CDR3 DNA: TGCGCCAGCAGCCGAGCGGGGACAGGGCATGGCTACACCTTC; CDR3 protein: CASSRAGTGHGYTF
V gene: TRBV19; D gene: NA; clone size: few; J gene: TRBJ1-1; CDR3 DNA: TGTGCCAGCACTGTAGAGGGAATGAACACTGAAGCTTTCTTT; CDR3 protein: CASTVEGMNTEAFF
V gene: TRBV7-2; D gene: TRBD1; clone size: many; J gene: TRBJ1-6; CDR3 DNA: TGTGCCAGCAGACTCACAGGGGGCTATGGTAATTCACCCCTCCACTTT; CDR3 protein: CASRLTGGYGNSPLHF
V gene: TRBV27; D gene: TRBD2; clone size: many; J gene: TRBJ2-3; CDR3 DNA: TGTGCCAGCACCATAGCGGGAGTTACAGATACGCAGTATTTT; CDR3 protein: CASTIAGVTDTQYF
V gene: TRBV5-1; D gene: TRBD2; clone size: few; J gene: TRBJ2-1; CDR3 DNA: TGCGCCAGCAGCTTGGAACTAGCGGGACTGAATGATCAGTTCTTC; CDR3 protein: CASSLELAGLNDQFF
V gene: TRBV30; D gene: TRBD2; clone size: few; J gene: TRBJ2-3; CDR3 DNA: TGTGCCTGGGGGACTAGCGGGAGTACAGATACGCAGTATTTT; CDR3 protein: CAWGTSGSTDTQYF